This entry is about one T cell receptor beta chain. Its antigen is unidentified. The data belong to a study of cytomegalovirus exposure and HLA in healthy donors. The germline gives CDR1 SGHVS, CDR2 FNYEAQ. The CDR3 length is 15 residues. The V gene lost 7 bases and the J gene lost 0 bases, with 15 bases spanning the gap. Profiled with immunoSEQ multiplex PCR; TCRdb holds only in-frame clones, not every one. The data show 140,000 or so clones, with over 80% seen just once and roughly 4.5% held by the top ten. Study-wide points: Around 160 TCR beta chains were listed as cytomegalovirus-associated.

The V and J genes are TRBV7-6 and TRBJ1-1; D gene ambiguous. Specimen: PBMCs. The receptor was derived from a man in his late teens or twenties in good health and CMV-seropositive. The DNA for the CDR3 is TGTGCCAGCACCTCCGGAGTGAATTTGAACACTGAAGCTTTCTTT. It codes for CASTSGVNLNTEAFF.